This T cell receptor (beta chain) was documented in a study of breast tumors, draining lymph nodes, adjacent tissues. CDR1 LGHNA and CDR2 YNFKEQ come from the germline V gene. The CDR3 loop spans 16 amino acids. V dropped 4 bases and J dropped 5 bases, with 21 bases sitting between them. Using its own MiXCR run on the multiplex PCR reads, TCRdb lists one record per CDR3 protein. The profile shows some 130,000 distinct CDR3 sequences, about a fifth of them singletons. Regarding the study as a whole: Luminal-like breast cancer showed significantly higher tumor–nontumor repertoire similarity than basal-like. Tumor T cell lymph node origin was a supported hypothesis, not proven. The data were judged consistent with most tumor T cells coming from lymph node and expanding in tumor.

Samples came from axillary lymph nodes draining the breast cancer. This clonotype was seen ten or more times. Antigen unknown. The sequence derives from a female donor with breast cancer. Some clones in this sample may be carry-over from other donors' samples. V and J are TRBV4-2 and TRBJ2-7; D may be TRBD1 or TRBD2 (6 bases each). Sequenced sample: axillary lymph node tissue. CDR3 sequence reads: CASSRAVGGSGNEQYF. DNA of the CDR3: TGTGCCAGCAGCCGGGCGGTAGGGGGGTCCGGGAACGAGCAGTACTTC.